The 30 T cell receptor beta chains reported below all come from one sample, sequenced in a study of blood T cell repertoires in COVID-19. Sequencing was performed with immunoSEQ multiplex PCR; in TCRdb, only in-frame clones are kept and a portion is missing. The data show around 300,000 clones, 87% seen once. The source material was PBMCs or T cells enriched from blood (not recorded which). The source is a middle-aged woman who had recovered from COVID-19.

This chain uses TRBV5-4 with TRBJ2-5; 13 nucleotides agree with TRBD2. V was pared by 5 bases and J by 5 bases, with 15 bases of the junction left unmatched. This CDR3 is built from 18 residues. The germline V gene has CDR1 SGHNT and CDR2 YYREEE (reference sequence). The CDR3 DNA reads as TGTGCCAGCAGTCTGGGGGCCTCGGGACTAGCGGGAACGGAGACCCAGTACTTC. Translating it yields CASSLGASGLAGTETQYF.

The rearrangement joins TRBV3-1 (or the pseudogene TRBV3-2) to TRBJ2-5; D may be TRBD1 (5 bases). Germline CDR1 and CDR2: LGHDT and YNNKEL (reference sequence). Trimming pared 0 bases from V and 6 bases from J, leaving 8 bases between. There are 13 residues in the CDR3. In DNA, the CDR3 is TGTGCCAGCAGCCAAGACAGGGCCAAGACCCAGTACTTC. It translates to CASSQDRAKTQYF.

The V and J genes are TRBV6-5 and TRBJ2-4; D is perhaps TRBD2 (6 bases). This CDR3 is built from 13 residues. The V end was cut by 6 bases, the J end by 7 bases, with 13 bases between. Germline V gene data show CDR1 as MNHEY and CDR2 as SVGAGI. CDR3 protein: CASRRSRGNIQYF. For the CDR3, the DNA is TGTGCCAGCAGACGGTCACGGGGGAACATTCAGTACTTC.

This rearrangement joins TRBV19 to TRBJ2-1; 11 bases align to TRBD1. There are 14 residues in the CDR3. Germline lookup yields CDR1 LNHDA and CDR2 SQIVND (reference sequence). The V segment lost 3 bases and the J segment 10 bases; nucleotides outside the gene matches: 5. CDR3 bases: TGTGCCAGTAGTATGGGACAGGGGGTCGGGGAGCAGTTCTTC. It encodes CASSMGQGVGEQFF.

This clone was observed a handful of times. The rearrangement uses TRBV6-6 and TRBJ2-7; 11 nucleotides align to TRBD1. CDR3 size: 16 residues. CDR1 and CDR2 (germline): MNHNY, SVGAGI (reference sequence). V shed 6 bases, J shed 0 bases, and the junction held 7 bases outside the gene matches. CDR3 sequence reads: CASRGPGTGGSYEQYF. In DNA, the CDR3 is TGTGCCAGCAGAGGCCCCGGGACAGGGGGCTCCTACGAGCAGTACTTC.

The chain uses TRBV28 and TRBJ1-2, with D hard to call. This CDR3 has 11 residues. Germline V CDR1 and CDR2: MDHEN, SYDVKM. As DNA, the CDR3 is TGTGTTGCGGGCGGGAACTATGGCTACACCTTC. The encoded protein is CVAGGNYGYTF.

This clone showed up just a few times. The chain couples TRBV28 to TRBJ2-2; D unresolved. Per the germline V gene, CDR1 is MDHEN and CDR2 is SYDVKM. This CDR3 has 12 residues. The ends were cut back, 5 bases at V and 6 bases at J, with 7 bases in the middle. The CDR3 protein is CASSPPAGELFF. CDR3 nucleotide sequence: TGTGCCAGCAGTCCCCCGGCCGGGGAGCTGTTTTTT. The entire variable domain, with the rest obtained from reference TRBV28 and TRBJ2-2, is as follows: DVKVTQSSRYLVKRTGEKVFLECVQDMDHENMFWYRQDPGLGLRLIYFSYDVKMKEKGDIPEGYSVSREKKERFSLILESASTNQTSMYLCASSPPAGELFFGEGSRLTVL.

The genes are TRBV29-1 and TRBJ2-3; 7 bases are a match to TRBD2. The V gene end was trimmed by 4 bases and the J gene end by 1 base; junction bases not matched to a gene: 5. Germline assignment: CDR1 SQVTM and CDR2 ANQGSEA. This CDR3 comprises 14 residues. CDR3 sequence reads: CSVAETSGTDTQYF. The CDR3 coding sequence is TGCAGCGTTGCCGAAACTAGCGGCACAGATACGCAGTATTTT.

The chain employs TRBV5-1 and TRBJ2-7, with 7 bases matching TRBD2. In germline, CDR1 is SGHRS, CDR2 YFSETQ. CDR3 size: 14 residues. Trimming removed 4 bases from V and 7 bases from J; junction bases left unmatched: 11. CDR3 sequence: CASSPQGGSLEQYF. In nucleotides, the CDR3 is TGCGCCAGCAGCCCCCAGGGCGGGAGTCTAGAGCAGTACTTC.

The J gene is TRBJ1-3, the V gene TRBV7-2; no definite D call. This CDR3 is built from 16 residues. Germline V gene data show CDR1 as SGHTA and CDR2 as FQGNSA. V was cut by 1 base and J by 0 bases, with 10 bases left in between. CDR3 in DNA: TGTGCCAGCAGCTTAGAGCAAGTTCTCTCTGGAAACACCATATATTTT. Residues: CASSLEQVLSGNTIYF. The whole variable domain, filled in from reference TRBV7-2 and TRBJ1-3, reads GAGVSQSPSNKVTEKGKDVELRCDPISGHTALYWYRQSLGQGLEFLIYFQGNSAPDKSGLPSDRFSAERTGGSVSTLTIQRTQQEDSAVYLCASSLEQVLSGNTIYFGEGSWLTVV.

With respect to this clone: Its ends do not fully match the called genes, so a read error is possible. This chain uses TRBV20-1 with TRBJ1-2; D possibly corresponds to TRBD1 (5 bases). CDR1 and CDR2 from the germline V gene are DFQATT and SNEGSKA (reference sequence). The CDR3 runs to 12 residues. Here the CDR3 DNA reads TGCAGTGCTAGTGAGCAGGGTATTGGCTGCACCTTC. It translates to CSASEQGIGCTF.

This sequence joins TRBV9 and TRBJ2-3, with 7 bases aligning to TRBD1. This CDR3 region has 14 residues. The germline V gene has CDR1 SGDLS and CDR2 YYNGEE. The junction had 1 base not matched to a gene; V was cut back by 3 bases and J by 0 bases. The CDR3 DNA sequence: TGTGCCAGCAGCGAACAGGGGAGCACAGATACGCAGTATTTT. This codes for CASSEQGSTDTQYF.

This chain connects TRBV3-1 (or the pseudogene TRBV3-2) to TRBJ2-7; 7 bases align to TRBD2. V shed 6 bases, J shed 0 bases, and the junction held 17 bases outside the gene matches. The CDR3 runs to 18 residues. Per germline, CDR1 LGHDT and CDR2 YNNKEL (reference sequence). CDR3: CASSLGGRVGGGSYEQYF. In DNA form, the CDR3 reads TGTGCCAGCAGTCTCGGGGGACGGGTCGGCGGGGGCTCCTACGAGCAGTACTTC.

The chain couples TRBV24-1 to TRBJ2-1, with a possible D match to TRBD2 (6 bases). CDR1 and CDR2 (germline): KGHDR, SFDVKD. The CDR3 sequence is 14 residues long. V lost 4 bases, J lost 8 bases, and 14 bases lay in between. The CDR3 loop reads CATSDPGLNDEQFF. The CDR3 DNA follows: TGTGCCACCAGTGACCCGGGACTTAATGATGAGCAGTTCTTC.

V is TRBV19 and J is TRBJ2-2, with 8 positions matching TRBD1. The CDR3 has 15 amino acids. Trimming removed 7 bases from V and 6 bases from J; junction bases left unmatched: 10. Germline lookup yields CDR1 LNHDA and CDR2 SQIVND (reference sequence). The CDR3 DNA sequence: TGTGCCAGTACCCCTCAGGGGGCGTGGGCCGGGGAGCTGTTTTTT. The encoded protein is CASTPQGAWAGELFF.

The chain uses TRBV5-1 and TRBJ2-3; TRBD2 is a possible D gene (6 bases). The length of the CDR3 is 13 residues. Germline lookup yields CDR1 SGHRS and CDR2 YFSETQ. Trimming removed 0 bases from V and 8 bases from J, with 10 bases in between. The CDR3 spells CASSLEGEATQYF. CDR3 DNA sequence: TGCGCCAGCAGCTTGGAAGGGGAGGCTACGCAGTATTTT.

This chain uses TRBV4-3 with TRBJ2-7; no clear D gene. The CDR3 has 15 amino acids. The germline CDR1 and CDR2 sequences are LGHNA and YSLEER. V was trimmed by 1 base and J by 0 bases, leaving 10 bases between them. CDR3 amino acids: CASSQVTESSYEQYF. The DNA of the CDR3 is TGCGCCAGCAGCCAAGTAACTGAGAGCTCCTACGAGCAGTACTTC.

The V and J genes are TRBV29-1 and TRBJ1-1, with 7 bases fitting TRBD1. The CDR3 consists of 15 residues. V was clipped by 5 bases and J by 1 base; unmatched bases: 10. From germline, CDR1 is SQVTM and CDR2 ANQGSEA. CDR3 sequence reads: CSVSRAGGPNTEAFF. In DNA form, the CDR3 reads TGCAGCGTTTCGAGGGCAGGGGGGCCGAACACTGAAGCTTTCTTT.

This chain connects TRBV5-6 to TRBJ2-3, with 7 bases matching TRBD2. This CDR3 is 15 amino acids long. Looked up from germline, CDR1 is SGHDT and CDR2 is YYEEEE. V lost 5 bases and J lost 7; bases outside the gene matches: 13. CDR3 bases: TGTGCCAGCAGACTGCGGGGGAGTGGTGCGAATACGCAGTATTTT. It codes for CASRLRGSGANTQYF.

The chain recombines TRBV27 with TRBJ2-3; 10 bases match TRBD1. The CDR3 extends over 13 amino acids. Germline V CDR1 and CDR2: MNHEY, SMNVEV (reference sequence). V trimming: 10 bases; J trimming: 3 bases; junction bases outside the gene matches: 4. The CDR3 bases are TGTGCCACCAGACAGGGGGCAACAGATACGCAGTATTTT. It codes for CATRQGATDTQYF.

The rearrangement uses TRBV28 and TRBJ2-1; a weak D match, TRBD2 (5 bases). CDR1 is MDHEN and CDR2 is SYDVKM in the germline V gene. The CDR3 runs 14 residues. V lost 3 bases and J lost 9, with 15 bases in between. CDR3 nucleotides: TGTGCCAGCAGTTTCCCACGGACTTACCGTGAGCAGTTCTTC. It codes for CASSFPRTYREQFF. Looking up the rest from reference TRBV28 and TRBJ2-1 gives the full variable domain: DVKVTQSSRYLVKRTGEKVFLECVQDMDHENMFWYRQDPGLGLRLIYFSYDVKMKEKGDIPEGYSVSREKKERFSLILESASTNQTSMYLCASSFPRTYREQFFGPGTRLTVL.

The rearrangement joins TRBV5-4 to TRBJ2-3; TRBD1 is a possible D gene (6 bases). This CDR3 has 16 residues. From germline, CDR1 is SGHNT and CDR2 YYREEE (reference sequence). Trimming shortened V by 0 bases and J by 2 bases, and 13 bases separated the two germline ends. As DNA, the CDR3 is TGTGCCAGCAGCTTGGGGGGGCGCAGTGTCACAGATACGCAGTATTTT. Translated, it gives CASSLGGRSVTDTQYF.

The gene calls are TRBV10-3 and TRBJ1-2; no clear D. Trimming removed 6 bases from V and 1 base from J, with 9 bases in between. The CDR3 covers 13 residues. Germline CDR1 ENHRY, CDR2 SYGVKD. CDR3 residues: CAISIDNNYGYTF. Written as DNA, the CDR3 is TGTGCCATCAGCATAGACAATAACTATGGCTACACCTTC.

The chain joins TRBV27 to TRBJ1-4; D not certain. V was trimmed by 2 bases and J by 6 bases, leaving 10 bases between them. The germline V gene encodes CDR1 MNHEY and CDR2 SMNVEV (reference sequence). This CDR3 has 14 amino acids. The chain's CDR3 is CASSLARRDEKLFF. The CDR3 coding sequence is TGTGCCAGCAGTTTAGCCCGTCGGGATGAAAAACTGTTTTTT. Supplemented by reference TRBV27 and TRBJ1-4, the full variable domain reads EAQVTQNPRYLITVTGKKLTVTCSQNMNHEYMSWYRQDPGLGLRQIYYSMNVEVTDKGDVPEGYKVSRKEKRNFPLILESPSPNQTSLYFCASSLARRDEKLFFGSGTQLSVL.

The V gene is TRBV18, the J gene TRBJ1-4; TRBD1 is a possible D gene (6 bases). CDR3 length equals 15 residues. Germline V gives CDR1 KGHSH, CDR2 LQKENI. Trimming cost V 3 bases and J 1 base, with 9 bases left between them. CDR3 sequence (DNA): TGTGCCAGCTCACCGTTACAGGGAACTAATGAAAAACTGTTTTTT. Translating it yields CASSPLQGTNEKLFF.

J is TRBJ2-1 and V is TRBV11-3; the D is unclear. V lost 0 bases to trimming and J lost 8 bases, with 2 bases between them. The CDR3 has 11 residues. Germline CDR1 SGHNT, CDR2 YENEEA. The CDR3 spells CASSLDDEQFF. CDR3 coding DNA: TGTGCCAGCAGCTTAGACGATGAGCAGTTCTTC.

The chain is built from TRBV28 and TRBJ1-3; no clear D gene. V shed 2 bases and J shed 4 bases, with 15 bases lying between them. Germline lookup yields CDR1 MDHEN and CDR2 SYDVKM. This CDR3 has 16 amino acids. The CDR3 here is CASSLDSSVEGNTIYF. The CDR3, as DNA: TGTGCCAGCAGTTTAGATTCCTCTGTAGAAGGAAACACCATATATTTT.

This chain connects TRBV28 to TRBJ1-1; 7 bases fit TRBD1. The CDR3 spans 12 residues. Germline assignment: CDR1 MDHEN and CDR2 SYDVKM. V was pared by 4 bases and J by 7 bases, with 3 bases of the junction left unmatched. CDR3 amino acids: CASSSGQDEAFF. The CDR3 bases are TGTGCCAGCAGTTCCGGACAGGATGAAGCTTTCTTT.

V and J are TRBV19 and TRBJ2-7; 8 positions match TRBD1. The ends lost 6 bases at V and 2 bases at J; junction bases unmatched: 6. The CDR3 is 14 amino acids. Per the germline V gene, CDR1 is LNHDA and CDR2 is SQIVND (reference sequence). The CDR3 DNA follows: TGTGCCAGTAGAGATCAACAGGGGGCCTACGAGCAGTACTTC. Its translation: CASRDQQGAYEQYF.

This chain connects TRBV7-2 to TRBJ1-2, with D maybe TRBD1 (6 bases). Germline V lookup: CDR1 SGHTA, CDR2 FQGNSA. The CDR3 length is 14 residues. The V end lost 4 bases, the J end lost 6 bases, and 15 bases lay between the germline ends. Here the CDR3 DNA reads TGTGCCAGCAGCTCCCACCAGGGGAGAGATGGCTACACCTTC. The encoded protein is CASSSHQGRDGYTF. Complete variable domain (other parts from reference TRBV7-2 and TRBJ1-2): GAGVSQSPSNKVTEKGKDVELRCDPISGHTALYWYRQSLGQGLEFLIYFQGNSAPDKSGLPSDRFSAERTGGSVSTLTIQRTQQEDSAVYLCASSSHQGRDGYTFGSGTRLTVV.